A single TCR beta chain is shown here with its context. The antigen is not known. This record belongs to a study of graft-versus-host responses after intestinal transplantation. Here immunoSEQ multiplex PCR was the method, and the copy in TCRdb shows in-frame clones only, minus some. This table has tens of thousands of clones, 84% appearing once. The junction had 7 bases not matched to a gene; V was cut back by 1 base and J by 3 bases. Per germline, CDR1 MNHNS and CDR2 SASEGT. The CDR3 length is 16 residues. The study, taken as a whole, reports: Levels of circulating GvH clones at their peak were associated with early post-transplant HvG declines. Recipient marrow showed GvH clones, some seen first in ileum or blood. Subjects displaying graft-donor T cell macrochimerism possessed elevated graft-versus-host to host-versus-graft clonal ratios inside allografts.

This TCR derives from a human donor who was the organ donor for an intestinal transplant. This rearrangement joins TRBV6-1 to TRBJ2-3; TRBD2 aligns across 7 bases. This sample comprised unstimulated CD4+ T cells sorted from spleen or lymph node cells, obtained before transplant. The CDR3 DNA sequence: TGTGCCAGCAGTGAAGTATTGGGGGGGAGGACAGATACGCAGTATTTT. It encodes CASSEVLGGRTDTQYF.